The clone carrying this T cell receptor beta chain has only a few counts. Germline assignment: CDR1 SNHLY and CDR2 FYNNEI. The CDR3 totals 13 residues. J gave up 5 bases and V 3 bases, and 4 bases lay outside the gene matches. Seattle's enrolled individuals joined amid active infection and were then monitored longitudinally. This sample is drawn from a study of blood T cell repertoires in COVID-19. The wider study: Spain, Italy and the United States supplied samples that represented acute and convalescent COVID-19.

In the authors' methods: Amplification of reference gene primers was used by the study to estimate nucleated cell counts. Generated by immunoSEQ multiplex PCR, the TCRdb table keeps only in-frame clones and is missing some. The V and J calls and clone size were taken over from that table, and D and trimming were inferred from the DNA. The sample includes roughly 220,000 clones, 82% seen only once; the top ten take roughly 8%. This TCR was recovered from a woman of 80 years or more with COVID-19, enrolled during active disease. What was sequenced was peripheral blood. The chain combines TRBV2 with TRBJ2-7; 7 bases fit TRBD1. The CDR3 nucleotides are TGTGCCAGCAGTGACGACAGGGTCCACGAGCAGTACTTC. It translates to CASSDDRVHEQYF.